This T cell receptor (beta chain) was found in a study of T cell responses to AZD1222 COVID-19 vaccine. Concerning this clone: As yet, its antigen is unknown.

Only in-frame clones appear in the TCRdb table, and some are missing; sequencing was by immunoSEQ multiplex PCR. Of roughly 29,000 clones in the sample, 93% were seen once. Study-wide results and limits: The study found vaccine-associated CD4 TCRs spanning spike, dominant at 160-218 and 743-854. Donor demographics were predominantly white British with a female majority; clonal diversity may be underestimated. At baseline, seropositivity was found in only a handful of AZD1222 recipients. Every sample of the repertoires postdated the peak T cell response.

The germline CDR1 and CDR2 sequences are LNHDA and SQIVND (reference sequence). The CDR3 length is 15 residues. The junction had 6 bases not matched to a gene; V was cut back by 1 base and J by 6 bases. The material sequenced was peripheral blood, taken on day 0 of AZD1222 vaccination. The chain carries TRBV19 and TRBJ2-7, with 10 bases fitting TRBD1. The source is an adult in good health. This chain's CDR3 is CASSIGDRGSLEQYF. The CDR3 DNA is TGTGCCAGTAGTATAGGGGACAGGGGTTCTCTCGAGCAGTACTTC.